The source of this T cell receptor beta chain is a study of monozygotic twins with inflammatory bowel disease. CDR1 is KGHDR and CDR2 is SFDVKD in the germline V gene. This CDR3 comprises 14 residues. Incorporation of UMIs carrying a 6-nucleotide sample barcode was performed by template switching. TCRdb re-called the 5' RACE reads and catalogs CDR3 proteins one per entry, DNA excluded. Listed are some 330,000 distinct CDR3 sequences; 5.6% falls within the top ten. The specimen was blood. This chain uses TRBV24-1 with TRBJ2-7; as DNA is missing, the TRBD1 call by TCRdb cannot be tested. The sequence was collected from a human donor with ulcerative colitis or Crohn's disease, or a healthy co-twin of an affected twin (not recorded which). The CDR3 sequence is CATSESGTGYQQYF.